These T cell receptor beta chains were read from a single sample in a study of T cell responses to AZD1222 COVID-19 vaccine. This table comes from immunoSEQ multiplex PCR, and its TCRdb copy is limited to in-frame clones, with some not included. This table has roughly 120,000 clones, 70% to 90% appearing once. This sample comprised peripheral blood, obtained 28 days after the second AZD1222 dose. The receptors derive from an adult who received the AZD1222 COVID-19 vaccine. The CDR3 runs from the conserved cysteine through the conserved F or W. D genes are given only for firm matches. Only part of the rows carry a size: once, few, many, or a class if the clone is expanded.

d_call: TRBD2; clone_size: many; v_call: TRBV27; j_call: TRBJ2-5; cdr3_nt: TGTGCCAGCAGTTCCTCTAGCGGGAGCATCTCGGAGACCCAGTACTTC; cdr3_aa: CASSSSSGSISETQYF
d_call: -; clone_size: -; v_call: TRBV10-3; j_call: TRBJ1-4; cdr3_nt: TGTGCCATCAGTGATGTGGGTGAAAAACTGTTTTTT; cdr3_aa: CAISDVGEKLFF
d_call: -; clone_size: -; v_call: TRBV5-1; j_call: TRBJ1-5; cdr3_nt: TGCGCCAGCAGCTTGGCCGGGGAGGGGAATCAGCCCCAGCATTTT; cdr3_aa: CASSLAGEGNQPQHF
d_call: TRBD2; clone_size: -; v_call: TRBV7-2; j_call: TRBJ2-3; cdr3_nt: TGTGCCAGCAGCCCCGGGACTAGCGGGGGGGGAATACATGGTACGCAGTATTTT; cdr3_aa: CASSPGTSGGGIHGTQYF
d_call: TRBD2; clone_size: -; v_call: TRBV5-6; j_call: TRBJ2-7; cdr3_nt: TGTGCCAGCAGCTGGACCGGTAGGGACTACACCTACGAGCAGTACTTC; cdr3_aa: CASSWTGRDYTYEQYF
d_call: -; clone_size: once; v_call: TRBV19; j_call: TRBJ1-3; cdr3_nt: TGTGCCAGTAGTTCCGGGACACTCTCTGGAAACACCATATATTTT; cdr3_aa: CASSSGTLSGNTIYF
d_call: -; clone_size: -; v_call: TRBV29-1; j_call: TRBJ1-5; cdr3_nt: TGCAGCGCTTCATCGGGCAGTCAATGGCCCCAGCATTTT; cdr3_aa: CSASSGSQWPQHF
d_call: -; clone_size: once; v_call: TRBV15; j_call: TRBJ1-2; cdr3_nt: TGTGCCACCAGCAGAGATCGTCGCAGGCGGGATGGCTACACCTTC; cdr3_aa: CATSRDRRRRDGYTF
d_call: -; clone_size: many; v_call: TRBV5-1; j_call: TRBJ1-1; cdr3_nt: TGCGCCAGCAGTTTTGAAGTTGAAGGGTCGGGAGCTTTCTTT; cdr3_aa: CASSFEVEGSGAFF
d_call: -; clone_size: -; v_call: TRBV27; j_call: TRBJ2-7; cdr3_nt: TGTGCCAGCAGGCAAATGGCAGGGTCCTACGAGCAGTACTTC; cdr3_aa: CASRQMAGSYEQYF
d_call: -; clone_size: -; v_call: TRBV29-1; j_call: TRBJ1-2; cdr3_nt: TGCACCACTAGGAGGGGTGGCTACACCTTC; cdr3_aa: CTTRRGGYTF
d_call: -; clone_size: -; v_call: TRBV28; j_call: TRBJ2-3; cdr3_nt: TGTGCCAGCAGTTTTTCTCTGGGGACCACAGATACGCAGTATTTT; cdr3_aa: CASSFSLGTTDTQYF
d_call: -; clone_size: -; v_call: TRBV6-6; j_call: TRBJ1-6; cdr3_nt: TGTGCCAGCAGTTACGTACAGCTTAATTCACCCCTCCACTTT; cdr3_aa: CASSYVQLNSPLHF
d_call: -; clone_size: -; v_call: TRBV25-1; j_call: TRBJ1-2; cdr3_nt: TGCATGGTCTATGGCTACACCTTC; cdr3_aa: CMVYGYTF
d_call: TRBD2; clone_size: once; v_call: TRBV3-1/TRBV3-2; j_call: TRBJ2-1; cdr3_nt: TGTGCCAGCAGCCAAGATCTGACTAGCGGGGGTAGGAATGAGCAGTTCTTC; cdr3_aa: CASSQDLTSGGRNEQFF
d_call: -; clone_size: -; v_call: TRBV6-5; j_call: TRBJ2-2; cdr3_nt: TGTGCCAGCGGGGAGGCAGGCAACACCGGGGAGCTGTTTTTT; cdr3_aa: CASGEAGNTGELFF
d_call: TRBD1; clone_size: -; v_call: TRBV28; j_call: TRBJ1-4; cdr3_nt: TGTGCCAGCAGTTCGGCGGGACAGGGGGCAGGAAAACTGTTTTTT; cdr3_aa: CASSSAGQGAGKLFF